Included here is one TCR beta chain sequence, with context. Its specificity is not known. This sample was included in a study of T cells in localized non-small cell lung cancer. Findings and limits, study-wide: Tumor showed lower T cell clonality than uninvolved adjacent lung, where it was highest. Because only a single region of the tumor was sequenced, heterogeneity remains possible.

The ends lost 4 bases at V and 7 bases at J; junction bases unmatched: 11. The CDR3 sequence is 16 residues long. Per the germline V gene, CDR1 is LGHNA and CDR2 is YSLEER. Assay: immunoSEQ multiplex PCR; the TCRdb copy retains only in-frame clones and omits some. The sample holds about 40,000 clones; around 86% are singletons and the top ten take approximately 3.5%. The sample was peripheral blood, taken before any cancer treatment. The chain combines TRBV4-3 with TRBJ2-1, with 9 bases fitting TRBD2. The origin of this receptor is a man aged 18-55 years with stage I lung adenocarcinoma. In DNA, the CDR3 is TGCGCCAGCAGCCCCTCTAGCGGGGAAGCATGGAATGAGCAGTTCTTC. Translated, it gives CASSPSSGEAWNEQFF.